This T cell receptor (beta chain) stems from a study of radiotherapy plus CTLA-4 blockade in lung cancer. As for the study in general: Around 18% of patients responded objectively, and about 30% achieved disease control. The study's findings and limits: Early clone dynamics of blood T cells, plus interferon-beta, reportedly predicted response best. Tumor-origin TCR clones grew in blood after radiotherapy plus ipilimumab.

Patients in the study, people with chemo-refractory metastatic non-small-cell lung cancer, received focal radiation plus ipilimumab CTLA-4 blockade. This clone came up once. Its antigen is not known. Using immunoSEQ multiplex PCR, the repertoire was profiled, and TCRdb retains in-frame clones only, with some absent. The sample shows about 73,000 clones, around nine tenths of them seen only once. The CDR3 is made up of 19 amino acids. The ends lost 4 bases at V and 4 bases at J; junction bases unmatched: 19. Germline V gives CDR1 SGHRS, CDR2 YFSETQ. Here the sequenced sample was peripheral blood, taken from a patient treated with radiotherapy plus ipilimumab. This chain uses TRBV5-1 with TRBJ2-3; 9 bases line up with TRBD2. This TCR came from a human donor with non-small cell lung cancer that progressed on radiotherapy plus ipilimumab. DNA for the CDR3: TGCGCCAGCAGCCCCTCAGCTGGGCGGGAGGGCCGGGTCTCAGATACGCAGTATTTT. Residues: CASSPSAGREGRVSDTQYF.